In its sample, the clone carrying this T cell receptor (beta chain) was seen once. A much larger clone differs from this one at a single base, so this may be a read error. Germline lookup yields CDR1 SGHTA and CDR2 FQGNSA. V lost 0 bases, J lost 5 bases, and 16 bases lay in between. This CDR3 has 16 residues. TCRdb passed the 5' RACE reads through MiXCR, listing each CDR3 protein once. The sample contains some 62,000 distinct CDR3 sequences, around 30% of which appear only once. Sequenced material: tumor-infiltrating naive CD4+ T cells sorted from the breast tumor. Documented subset: naive CD4+ T cells, CD4+CD45RA+CD25-. J is TRBJ1-2 and V is TRBV7-2; possibly TRBD1 for D (6 bases). The clonotype comes from a female donor with breast cancer. CDR3 region: CASSLAPSGEGYGYTF. DNA of the CDR3: TGTGCCAGCAGCTTAGCACCTTCAGGGGAGGGGTATGGCTACACCTTC.